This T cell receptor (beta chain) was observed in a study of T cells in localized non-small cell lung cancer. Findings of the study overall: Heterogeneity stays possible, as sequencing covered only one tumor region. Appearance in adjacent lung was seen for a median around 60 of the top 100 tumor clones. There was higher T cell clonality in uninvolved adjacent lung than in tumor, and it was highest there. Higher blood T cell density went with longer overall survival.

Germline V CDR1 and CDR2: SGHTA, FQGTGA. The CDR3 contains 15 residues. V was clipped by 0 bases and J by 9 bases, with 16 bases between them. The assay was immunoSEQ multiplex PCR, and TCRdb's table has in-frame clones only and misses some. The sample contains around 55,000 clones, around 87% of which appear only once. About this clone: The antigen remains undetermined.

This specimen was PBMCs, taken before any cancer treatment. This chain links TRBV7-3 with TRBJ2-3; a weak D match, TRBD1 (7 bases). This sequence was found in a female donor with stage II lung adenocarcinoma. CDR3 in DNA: TGTGCCAGCAGCTTAACGGGAGGAGGAGGGGGCACGCAGTATTTT. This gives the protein CASSLTGGGGGTQYF.